These T cell receptor beta chains were read from a single sample in a study of early T cells in non-severe SARS-CoV-2 infection. Via MiXCR, TCRdb re-called the 5' RACE reads, giving one row per CDR3 protein. The table records 20,000 to 30,000 distinct CDR3 sequences, approximately 3.9% of them present only once. Sequencing was performed on whole blood. These TCRs come from an adult who was a healthcare worker with PCR-confirmed SARS-CoV-2 infection or an uninfected control (not recorded which). The CDR3 runs from the conserved cysteine through the conserved F or W. Each record gives: clone size, V gene, J gene, D gene, CDR3 protein, CDR3 DNA. A D gene is named only where the DNA matches it firmly. The size entry is marked missing in some rows and otherwise reads once, few, many or a size class.

size: many; V: TRBV7-2; J: TRBJ1-1; D: NA; CDR3: CASSLKGLGTEAFF; DNA: TGTGCCAGCAGCTTAAAGGGTTTAGGCACTGAAGCTTTCTTT
size: many; V: TRBV20-1; J: TRBJ2-1; D: TRBD2; CDR3: CSASGRAGDEQFF; DNA: TGCAGTGCCAGCGGGAGGGCCGGCGATGAGCAGTTCTTC
size: many; V: TRBV6-5; J: TRBJ2-7; D: TRBD1; CDR3: CASRQGTYEQYF; DNA: TGTGCCAGCAGACAGGGGACGTACGAGCAGTACTTC
size: many; V: TRBV5-1; J: TRBJ2-2; D: NA; CDR3: CASSPHRDRSTGELFF; DNA: TGCGCCAGCAGCCCGCACAGGGATCGTAGCACCGGGGAGCTGTTTTTT
size: many; V: TRBV28; J: TRBJ1-5; D: NA; CDR3: CASSGNQPQHF; DNA: TGTGCCAGCAGTGGGAATCAGCCCCAGCATTTT
size: many; V: TRBV6-2/TRBV6-3; J: TRBJ2-7; D: TRBD2; CDR3: CAGSGTSGAGEQYF; DNA: TGTGCCGGATCCGGGACTAGCGGGGCGGGGGAGCAGTACTTC
size: NA; V: TRBV30; J: TRBJ2-7; D: NA; CDR3: CAWSVGLAYEQYF; DNA: TGTGCCTGGAGTGTCGGGCTAGCCTACGAGCAGTACTTC
size: many; V: TRBV24-1; J: TRBJ1-5; D: TRBD1; CDR3: CATPGQVNQPQHF; DNA: TGTGCCACCCCGGGACAGGTTAATCAGCCCCAGCATTTT
size: NA; V: TRBV21-1; J: TRBJ2-6; D: NA; CDR3: CASSNNGDSHISGANVLTF; DNA: TGTGCCAGCAGCAACAATGGGGACAGCCACATATCTGGGGCCAACGTCCTGACTTTC
size: many; V: TRBV28; J: TRBJ1-2; D: TRBD1; CDR3: CASSQGQGGYGYTF; DNA: TGTGCCAGCAGTCAAGGACAGGGGGGCTATGGCTACACCTTC
size: few; V: TRBV30; J: TRBJ2-1; D: NA; CDR3: CAWSAGQSSYNEQFF; DNA: TGTGCCTGGAGCGCGGGACAGAGCTCCTACAATGAGCAGTTCTTC
size: many; V: TRBV3-1; J: TRBJ2-7; D: NA; CDR3: CASSQDSGMWSYEQYF; DNA: TGTGCCAGCAGCCAAGATTCGGGTATGTGGTCCTACGAGCAGTACTTC
size: many; V: TRBV5-4; J: TRBJ2-5; D: NA; CDR3: CASSFGYQETQYF; DNA: TGTGCCAGCAGCTTCGGGTACCAAGAGACCCAGTACTTC
size: NA; V: TRBV30; J: TRBJ2-1; D: TRBD2; CDR3: CAWTDTGLGGDEQFF; DNA: TGTGCCTGGACGGATACGGGACTAGGGGGTGATGAGCAGTTCTTC
size: many; V: TRBV2; J: TRBJ2-5; D: NA; CDR3: CASNRHQETQYF; DNA: TGTGCCAGCAATAGACATCAAGAGACCCAGTACTTC
size: many; V: TRBV20-1; J: TRBJ1-1; D: NA; CDR3: CSPGRPKKETEAFF; DNA: TGCAGCCCGGGACGTCCGAAAAAAGAAACTGAAGCTTTCTTT
size: medium-sized; V: TRBV28; J: TRBJ2-2; D: TRBD2; CDR3: CASSLLGLAGSGTGELFF; DNA: TGTGCCAGCAGTTTATTGGGACTAGCGGGTTCAGGCACCGGGGAGCTGTTTTTT
size: many; V: TRBV28; J: TRBJ2-1; D: NA; CDR3: CASSPTIRNEQFF; DNA: TGTGCCAGCAGCCCCACCATCCGGAATGAGCAGTTCTTC
size: NA; V: TRBV5-1; J: TRBJ1-1; D: NA; CDR3: CASSQDTKTSAFF; DNA: TGCGCCAGCAGCCAAGACACGAAGACGAGCGCTTTCTTT
size: many; V: TRBV7-9; J: TRBJ1-2; D: TRBD1; CDR3: CASSSPGTGVYGYTF; DNA: TGTGCCAGCAGCTCCCCCGGGACAGGGGTTTATGGCTACACCTTC
size: many; V: TRBV7-3; J: TRBJ2-7; D: NA; CDR3: CASSFRGGRGDEQYF; DNA: TGTGCCAGCAGCTTTAGGGGCGGGCGTGGCGACGAGCAGTACTTC
size: many; V: TRBV27; J: TRBJ1-1; D: TRBD1; CDR3: CASSSRQGRLEAFF; DNA: TGTGCCAGCAGTTCCCGACAGGGGCGACTTGAAGCTTTCTTT
size: NA; V: TRBV20-1; J: TRBJ2-3; D: NA; CDR3: CSANPRDTQYF; DNA: TGCAGTGCTAACCCGAGGGATACGCAGTATTTT
size: NA; V: TRBV6-4; J: TRBJ2-3; D: TRBD1; CDR3: CASSDSTGGADTQYF; DNA: TGTGCCAGCAGTGACTCGACAGGGGGCGCAGATACGCAGTATTTT